This TCR beta chain was identified in a study of control samples from healthy donors and cancer patients. The CDR3 runs 15 residues. Between the trimmed V and J ends, which lost 0 bases and 3 bases, there was a span of 12 bases. Germline V CDR1 and CDR2: SGHTS, YDEGEE. Clones were read by immunoSEQ multiplex PCR, and TCRdb kept only the in-frame ones, dropping some. The table lists 120,000 or so clones, 87% of them singletons, with just under 3% in the top ten. This TCR was sampled from a man aged 60 to 69 in good health. Input material: blood. The chain employs TRBV5-8 and TRBJ1-1, with a tentative D call TRBD1 (5 bases). CDR3 sequence (DNA): TGTGCCAGCAGCTTGGGAGCCTCCAGGGACACTGAAGCTTTCTTT. This gives the protein CASSLGASRDTEAFF.